This TCR beta chain was sequenced during a study of blood T cell repertoires in COVID-19. Recovered participants had two consecutive negative NP/OP PCR tests, healthcare professional clearance, or symptom resolution. Trimming cost V 0 bases and J 3 bases, with 15 bases left between them. CDR1 LNHNV and CDR2 YYDKDF come from the germline V gene (reference sequence). The CDR3 length is 16 residues. Assay: immunoSEQ multiplex PCR; the TCRdb copy retains only in-frame clones and omits some. The sample yields some 270,000 clones, 89% seen once. The chain joins TRBV15 to TRBJ2-7, with D perhaps matching TRBD1 (6 bases). Specimen: PBMCs or T cells enriched from blood (not recorded which). This receptor was taken from a woman aged 35 to 49 who had recovered from COVID-19. CDR3 in amino acids: CATSREGAVGYYEQYF. CDR3 nucleotides: TGTGCCACCAGCAGAGAGGGGGCGGTCGGTTACTACGAGCAGTACTTC.